The 15 T cell receptor beta chains listed next were all sequenced from one sample in a study of PD-L1 blockade in urothelial cancer. Assay: immunoSEQ multiplex PCR; the TCRdb copy retains only in-frame clones and omits some. Of nearly 30,000 clones in the sample, more than 75% were seen once. Sequences were derived from PBMCs, sampled around atezolizumab (anti-PD-L1) treatment. Receptor source: a man aged 50-60 years with urothelial cancer.

The genes are TRBV18 and TRBJ2-3, with TRBD2 as a possible D gene (6 bases). The germline gives CDR1 KGHSH, CDR2 LQKENI. Trimming removed 10 bases from V and 0 bases from J, with 11 bases in between. This CDR3 is built from 13 residues. The CDR3 DNA sequence: TGTGCCACGGGGGAGATAAGCACAGATACGCAGTATTTT. It yields the protein CATGEISTDTQYF.

This clone was counted only a few times. V and J are TRBV6-5 and TRBJ1-2; 8 bases fit TRBD1. The V and J ends lost 2 bases and 4 bases, in that order; junction bases with no gene match: 6. Germline V gene data show CDR1 as MNHEY and CDR2 as SVGAGI. The CDR3 has 15 amino acids. DNA of the CDR3: TGTGCCAGCAGTTACGGGAACACAGGGGGCTATGGCTACACCTTC. This sequence encodes CASSYGNTGGYGYTF.

The genes are TRBV11-2 and TRBJ2-1, with 9 bases matching TRBD1. Germline V gene sequence: CDR1 SGHAT, CDR2 FQNNGV. This CDR3 comprises 18 residues. The V gene end was trimmed by 1 base and the J gene end by 4 bases; junction bases not matched to a gene: 11. CDR3: CASSLGSHRGLRYNEQFF. In DNA form, the CDR3 reads TGTGCCAGCAGCTTAGGGTCTCACAGGGGGCTTAGATACAATGAGCAGTTCTTC.

The chain carries TRBV6-5 and TRBJ1-2; D unclear. V gave up 8 bases and J gave up 8 bases, with 12 bases separating them. This CDR3 spans 11 amino acids. The germline gives CDR1 MNHEY, CDR2 SVGAGI. CDR3 region: CASGPEGGYTF. The CDR3 DNA reads TGTGCCAGCGGGCCGGAGGGAGGCTACACCTTC.

This rearrangement joins TRBV2 to TRBJ1-2; 12 bases are a match to TRBD1. After removal of 2 bases from V and 8 bases from J, the junction contained 6 bases not matched to a gene. Germline V gene lookup returns CDR1 SNHLY and CDR2 FYNNEI. CDR3 length equals 15 residues. The CDR3 DNA follows: TGTGCCAGCAGTGAAAGGGGACAGGGGGCGCGAGGCTACACCTTC. This sequence encodes CASSERGQGARGYTF.

The V call is TRBV28, the J call TRBJ1-2, with no clear D. The V end was cut by 6 bases, the J end by 2 bases, with 13 bases between. CDR1 and CDR2 (germline): MDHEN, SYDVKM. CDR3 length: 14 residues. This CDR3 is CASSPAGRNYGYTF. The CDR3 DNA is TGTGCCAGCAGCCCAGCGGGCCGGAACTATGGCTACACCTTC.

The rearrangement links TRBV15 to TRBJ1-5; unclear D gene. Trimming cost V 7 bases and J 0 bases, with 13 bases left between them. The CDR3 is made up of 15 amino acids. CDR1 is LNHNV, CDR2 YYDKDF, per germline (reference sequence). The CDR3 DNA is TGTGCCACCACCCCCCGGCGGGGTAGCAATCAGCCCCAGCATTTT. The encoded protein is CATTPRRGSNQPQHF.

The V call is TRBV19, the J call TRBJ2-7; TRBD1 agrees at 7 bases. The CDR3 length is 13 residues. V was pared by 6 bases and J by 6 bases, with 8 bases of the junction left unmatched. Germline V gene data show CDR1 as LNHDA and CDR2 as SQIVND (reference sequence). CDR3 sequence: CASSDNRGTEQYF. Here the CDR3 DNA reads TGTGCCAGTAGCGATAACAGGGGAACCGAGCAGTACTTC.

The V call is TRBV27, the J call TRBJ1-5, with TRBD1 identical over 7 bases. Germline V gene sequence: CDR1 MNHEY, CDR2 SMNVEV (reference sequence). The V gene end was trimmed by 5 bases and the J gene end by 2 bases; junction bases not matched to a gene: 9. The CDR3 has 16 amino acids. The CDR3 spells CASSDNRGGGNQPQHF. The CDR3 nucleotides are TGTGCCAGCAGTGATAACAGGGGAGGAGGCAATCAGCCCCAGCATTTT.

This chain uses TRBV4-3 with TRBJ1-3; D is possibly TRBD1 (5 bases). Trimming removed 8 bases at V and 3 bases at J, with 17 bases between. This CDR3 has 15 residues. Per germline, CDR1 LGHNA and CDR2 YSLEER. The CDR3 bases are TGCGCCAGCGCAAGGGGAAGGGAAGGTGGAAACACCATATATTTT. Translating it yields CASARGREGGNTIYF.

The chain couples TRBV19 to TRBJ2-7; perhaps TRBD2 as D (6 bases). Germline CDR1 is LNHDA and CDR2 is SQIVND (reference sequence). The CDR3 has 16 residues. V was clipped by 5 bases and J by 0 bases, with 17 bases between them. CDR3 region: CASSGGVGRGSYEQYF. In DNA, the CDR3 is TGTGCCAGTAGTGGAGGGGTTGGGCGGGGCTCCTACGAGCAGTACTTC.

This chain joins TRBV4-1 and TRBJ2-7; TRBD2 matches 8 bases. Germline V lookup: CDR1 MGHRA, CDR2 YSYEKL. J gave up 3 bases and V 4 bases, and 11 bases lay outside the gene matches. This CDR3 spans 16 amino acids. The CDR3 is CASSPTLGLVFYEQYF. The CDR3 DNA reads as TGCGCCAGCAGCCCTACTTTGGGACTAGTCTTCTACGAGCAGTACTTC.

J is TRBJ1-2 and V is TRBV6-4, with D possibly TRBD1 on 5 matching bases. Germline V gene lookup returns CDR1 MRHNA and CDR2 SNTAGT. The V gene lost 3 bases and the J gene lost 2 bases, with 10 bases spanning the gap. The CDR3 has 14 residues. CDR3 region: CASSDNGGNYGYTF. The CDR3 DNA sequence: TGTGCCAGCAGTGATAACGGGGGAAACTATGGCTACACCTTC.

The rearrangement joins TRBV6-6 to TRBJ1-3; maybe TRBD1 (6 bases). Germline V gene sequence: CDR1 MNHNY, CDR2 SVGAGI (reference sequence). Trimming took 8 bases from V and 8 from J, leaving 13 bases between them. The CDR3 sequence is 12 residues long. In DNA form, the CDR3 reads TGTGCCAGCGGGACCAAGGGGGACACCATATATTTT. It translates to CASGTKGDTIYF.

This chain's CDR3 is CASSPQDGRALEQFF. In DNA form, the CDR3 reads TGTGCCAGCTCACCACAAGACGGGAGGGCCCTTGAGCAGTTCTTC. The chain joins TRBV18 to TRBJ2-1; TRBD2 matches at 8 bases. CDR1 is KGHSH and CDR2 is LQKENI in the germline V gene. This CDR3 region has 15 residues. Trimming cost V 1 base and J 9 bases; bases outside gene matches: 8.